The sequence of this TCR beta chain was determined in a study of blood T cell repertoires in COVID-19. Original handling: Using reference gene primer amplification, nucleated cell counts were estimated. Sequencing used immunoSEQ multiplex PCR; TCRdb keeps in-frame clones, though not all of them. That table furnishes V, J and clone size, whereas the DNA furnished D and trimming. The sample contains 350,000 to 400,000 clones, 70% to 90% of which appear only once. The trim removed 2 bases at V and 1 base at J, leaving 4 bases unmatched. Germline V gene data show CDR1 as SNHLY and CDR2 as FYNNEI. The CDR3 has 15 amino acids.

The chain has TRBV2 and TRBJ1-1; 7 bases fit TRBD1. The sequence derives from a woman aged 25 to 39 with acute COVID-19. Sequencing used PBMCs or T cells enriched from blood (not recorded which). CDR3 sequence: CASSERTGWNTEAFF. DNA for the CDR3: TGTGCCAGCAGTGAAAGGACAGGATGGAACACTGAAGCTTTCTTT.